One TCR beta chain is described in this entry. This clonotype registers as medium-sized (0.01 to 0.1%) within its sample. No cognate antigen has been identified for it. No much larger clonotype is one base removed from it; base qualities were not supplied. The data were taken from a study of spatial heterogeneity in lung cancer (dated by TCRdb to the late 2010s). Some background on the complete study: Beta-chain transcripts were consistently detected in greater numbers than alpha-chain transcripts, which likely reflected higher beta-chain transcript abundance. In tumor regions, TCR transcript counts showed a strong correlation with a T cell transcriptional module score from matched bulk RNA-seq. In the raw uncorrected reads, each unique combination of TCR and UMI appeared more than ten times on average. In non-small cell lung cancer, the study made a quantitative comparison of TCR alpha and beta repertoires among multiple tumor regions, matched nontumor lung and blood. The study linked features of the TCR repertoire to counts of nonsynonymous mutations, which were determined by whole-exome sequencing of tumor tissue. At surgery, both alpha and beta chains were TCR-sequenced in about 200 tumor regions, fewer than 65 matched nontumor lung samples and just over 55 PBMC samples. Study-level results and caveats: The count of ubiquitous expanded TCRs correlated with the count of ubiquitous nonsynonymous mutations, and the count of regional expanded TCRs correlated with the count of regional nonsynonymous mutations. The number of expanded intratumoral alpha and beta TCRs correlated with the tumor nonsynonymous mutation count. Estimated TCR-seq coverage of tumor T cells was only roughly 7% for alpha chains and about 13% for beta chains. Confirming at a functional level the hypothesis that regional TCRs recognize regional mutations was considered to require additional single-cell paired TCR alpha and beta sequencing.

The library was prepared using 5' RACE. This sample was sequenced with a NextSeq 500. To allow correction of PCR and sequencing errors, the TCR library protocol tagged every TCR cDNA molecule with a unique molecular identifier. In the original analysis: TCR identification, UMI-based error correction and CDR3 extraction were all carried out with Decombinator tools. Expanded TCRs were defined as those above a frequency of 2 per 1,000, corresponding to the top 1% of the tumor frequency distribution. Expanded tumor TCRs were classed as regional if statistically deemed absent (corrected P<0.05) from at least one tumor region, otherwise ubiquitous. Renyi diversity was computed with the R vegan package after each repertoire had been subsampled 100 times to 5,000 TCRs. CDR3 similarity networks were constructed using string-kernel similarity of amino acid triplets, with links drawn between CDR3s whose pairwise similarity was above 0.82. TCRdb reanalyzed the raw reads on its own, using fastp at Q25 for trimming and MiXCR for clone calling, and kept in-frame beta chains. One record per CDR3 amino acid sequence lists the most common genes and DNA. TCRdb assigned the V and J calls; the authors' analysis was not used. This sample holds around 3,000 distinct CDR3 sequences; over 9% were observed only once. Under 8.5% of the sample goes to the ten largest clones.

Counted from cysteine to phenylalanine, this CDR3 has 15 amino acids. Only the CDR3 part of the read is kept: 45 bases, read in frame from the first base. V is shortened by 0 bases, J by 4 bases, and the region joining them spans 9 bases. Taken from the germline V gene, the CDR1 and CDR2 loops are LGHNA and YSLEER. The sample's time point label, in plain terms: sample taken at primary tumor resection. Donors were over 60 patients with early-stage, untreated non-small cell lung cancer from the lung TRACERx cohort. Whole RNA extracted from tumor and nontumor lung tissue, or from cryopreserved PBMC samples, was used for TCR sequencing without cell sorting. Only patients with enough RNA available from two or more tumor regions were chosen for TCR sequencing. Tumor and adjacent nontumor lung specimens were reviewed by a lung pathologist before selection.

This receptor was taken from a female donor with early-stage non-small cell lung cancer. The sequences come from lung tumor tissue, collected at surgery. The chain is encoded by TRBV4-3 joined to TRBJ1-4; the D gene is unclear. The nucleotides read TGCGCCAGCAGCCAAGATGGTTCCAATAATGAAAAACTGTTTTTT. Protein translation: CASSQDGSNNEKLFF.